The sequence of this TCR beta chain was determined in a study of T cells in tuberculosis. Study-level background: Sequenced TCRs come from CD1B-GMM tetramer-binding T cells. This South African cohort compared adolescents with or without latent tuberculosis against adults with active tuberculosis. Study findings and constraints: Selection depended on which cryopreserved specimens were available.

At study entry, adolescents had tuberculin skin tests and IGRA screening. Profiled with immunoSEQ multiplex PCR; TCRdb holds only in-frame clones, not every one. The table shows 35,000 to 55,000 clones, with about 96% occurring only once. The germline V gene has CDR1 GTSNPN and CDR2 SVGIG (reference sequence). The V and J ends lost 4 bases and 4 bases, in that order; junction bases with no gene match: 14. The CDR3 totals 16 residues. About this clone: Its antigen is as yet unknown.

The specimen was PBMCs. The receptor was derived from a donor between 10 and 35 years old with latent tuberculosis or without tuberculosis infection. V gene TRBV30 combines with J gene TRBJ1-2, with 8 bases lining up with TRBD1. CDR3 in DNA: TGTGCCTGGACTCAGGGGGCTATATCCCCCGCCTATGGCTACACCTTC. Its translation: CAWTQGAISPAYGYTF.